These 24 T cell receptor beta chains were sequenced from one sample in a study of blood T cell repertoires in COVID-19. Profiling relied on immunoSEQ multiplex PCR, and the TCRdb table lists in-frame clones only, not all of them. This sample yields approximately 80,000 clones, of which 60% to 85% are seen a single time; approximately 15% belongs to the top ten. The specimen sequenced was peripheral blood. Every receptor here comes from a human donor in a cohort sampled during active COVID-19.

The CDR3 DNA follows: TGTGCCAGCAGCCCCCCCGGGTCAAGCACAGATACGCAGTATTTT. This codes for CASSPPGSSTDTQYF. The chain uses TRBV11-2 and TRBJ2-3; D gene uncertain. Germline lookup yields CDR1 SGHAT and CDR2 FQNNGV. V was trimmed by 5 bases and J by 0 bases, leaving 12 bases between them. There are 15 residues in the CDR3.

The rearrangement links TRBV7-9 to TRBJ2-7; a weak D match, TRBD2 (7 bases). The V gene's germline CDR1 is SEHNR and CDR2 FQNEAQ (reference sequence). V lost 6 bases and J lost 4, with 16 bases in between. This CDR3 is built from 14 residues. This CDR3 is CASRRGGIDYEQYF. The CDR3 bases are TGTGCCAGCAGGAGGGGGGGAATCGATTACGAGCAGTACTTC.

The rearrangement joins TRBV5-5 to TRBJ2-1; no reliable D call. CDR3 size: 16 residues. Trimming cost V 3 bases and J 6 bases, with 19 bases left between them. CDR1 SGHKS and CDR2 YYEKEE come from the germline V gene (reference sequence). CDR3 region: CASSYSGSEVTNEQFF. CDR3 DNA: TGTGCCAGCAGCTACTCCGGGTCTGAGGTCACCAATGAGCAGTTCTTC.

The chain employs TRBV29-1 and TRBJ2-3, with 7 bases lining up with TRBD1. Per the germline V gene, CDR1 is SQVTM and CDR2 is ANQGSEA. V lost 4 bases and J lost 2; bases outside the gene matches: 6. This CDR3 spans 14 amino acids. CDR3 in DNA: TGCAGCGTTGGGGACGGGACAGCCACAGATACGCAGTATTTT. This encodes CSVGDGTATDTQYF.

As for this clone: The limits of the CDR3 on the DNA are not certain, so only TCRdb's listed CDR3 is given. This chain connects TRBV12-2 to TRBJ2-7; the table calls TRBD1, which could not be checked here. TRBV12-2 is a pseudogene segment. The CDR3 numbers 14 amino acids, ends counted. CDR3 residues: CASRFGQGTYEQYV.

This chain connects TRBV5-1 to TRBJ2-7, with TRBD1 as a possible D gene (6 bases). The germline CDR1 and CDR2 sequences are SGHRS and YFSETQ. The CDR3 runs to 14 residues. The V end was cut by 0 bases, the J end by 7 bases, with 14 bases between. CDR3 in amino acids: CASSLGTGSLEQYF. CDR3 coding DNA: TGCGCCAGCAGCTTGGGAACAGGGAGCCTAGAGCAGTACTTC.

CDR3 loop: CASSQDSAGWTGELFF. The CDR3 DNA reads as TGCGCCAGCAGCCAAGACAGCGCGGGATGGACCGGGGAGCTGTTTTTT. The J gene is TRBJ2-2, the V gene TRBV4-1, with a tentative D call TRBD2 (6 bases). Germline CDR1 is MGHRA and CDR2 is YSYEKL. CDR3 length: 16 residues. The V end lost 0 bases, the J end lost 5 bases, and 13 bases lay between the germline ends.

The sample holds one count of this clone. This chain connects TRBV5-1 to TRBJ2-7, with a tentative D call TRBD1 (5 bases). Per germline, CDR1 SGHRS and CDR2 YFSETQ. This CDR3 is built from 14 residues. The germline V and J ends were trimmed by 3 bases and 4 bases, with 14 bases remaining between them. CDR3 sequence reads: CASSWVDTTYEQYF. DNA of the CDR3: TGCGCCAGCAGCTGGGTGGACACCACATACGAGCAGTACTTC.

The chain employs TRBV19 and TRBJ2-4; 9 bases match TRBD1. This CDR3 is 13 amino acids long. Germline loops: CDR1 LNHDA, CDR2 SQIVND (reference sequence). With V trimmed by 4 bases and J by 6 bases, 1 base remained unmatched. Written as DNA, the CDR3 is TGTGCCAGTAGTACGGGACAGGGAAACATTCAGTACTTC. Translated: CASSTGQGNIQYF.

The chain uses TRBV24-1 and TRBJ2-3; D perhaps matches TRBD2 (7 bases). Germline V CDR1 and CDR2: KGHDR, SFDVKD. The CDR3 length is 13 residues. Trimming pared 10 bases from V and 4 bases from J, leaving 14 bases between. The CDR3 region has the DNA TGTGCCACTCAGGGGAGGGGTTCAGATACGCAGTATTTT. It specifies CATQGRGSDTQYF.

This clone has just one count. The gene calls are TRBV7-6 and TRBJ1-4; D is perhaps TRBD1 (5 bases). The CDR3 length is 14 residues. Germline assignment: CDR1 SGHVS and CDR2 FNYEAQ. Trimming took 1 base from V and 4 from J, leaving 7 bases between them. CDR3 residues: CASSLGRVNEKLFF. For the CDR3, the DNA is TGTGCCAGCAGCTTAGGCAGGGTTAATGAAAAACTGTTTTTT.

This clone was found once. The J gene is TRBJ2-3, the V gene TRBV19; no clear D. Trimming took off 8 bases at V and 3 bases at J, with 12 bases between the two ends. The CDR3 has 13 amino acids. Germline CDR1 is LNHDA and CDR2 is SQIVND (reference sequence). This CDR3 reads CASLGIGTDTQYF. The CDR3 bases are TGTGCCAGTTTAGGTATCGGGACAGATACGCAGTATTTT.

The genes are TRBV13 and TRBJ2-5; D perhaps matches TRBD2 (6 bases). With 3 bases removed from V and 5 bases from J, the gap between germline ends came to 16 bases. CDR3 length equals 15 residues. Germline-derived CDR1 and CDR2 are PRHDT and FYEKMQ (reference sequence). CDR3 in amino acids: CASSFRPTGGETQYF. CDR3 DNA sequence: TGTGCCAGCAGCTTCCGACCCACTGGAGGGGAGACCCAGTACTTC.

V usage is TRBV5-6 and J usage is TRBJ2-5, with 8 bases that match TRBD1. From germline, CDR1 is SGHDT and CDR2 YYEEEE. V shed 4 bases and J 3 bases; nucleotides not matched to a gene: 5. The CDR3 spans 14 residues. CDR3 residues: CASSGLGQEETQYF. Written as DNA, the CDR3 is TGTGCCAGCAGCGGGTTGGGACAGGAAGAGACCCAGTACTTC. Together with reference TRBV5-6 and TRBJ2-5, the CDR3 gives the full variable domain: DAGVTQSPTHLIKTRGQQVTLRCSPKSGHDTVSWYQQALGQGPQFIFQYYEEEERQRGNFPDRFSGHQFPNYSSELNVNALLLGDSALYLCASSGLGQEETQYFGPGTRLLVL.

In this sample, this clone turned up a few times. The rearrangement uses TRBV29-1 and TRBJ2-1, with a possible D match to TRBD1 (6 bases). V was pared by 4 bases and J by 9 bases, with 10 bases between. This CDR3 is 11 amino acids long. Germline V gene data show CDR1 as SQVTM and CDR2 as ANQGSEA. Written as DNA, the CDR3 is TGCAGCGTTGGCAGGGGCGGTGAGCAGTTCTTC. It yields the protein CSVGRGGEQFF.

This chain uses TRBV6-1 with TRBJ2-1, with 10 bases fitting TRBD2. The CDR3 contains 16 residues. Germline values: CDR1 MNHNS, CDR2 SASEGT. V shed 2 bases, J shed 9 bases, and the junction held 10 bases outside the gene matches. The CDR3: CASSEHSRLAGAEQFF. Written as DNA, the CDR3 is TGTGCCAGCAGTGAACATTCTCGACTAGCGGGTGCTGAGCAGTTCTTC.

The chain uses TRBV3-1 (or the pseudogene TRBV3-2) and TRBJ2-1; tentative D call: TRBD2 (5 bases). Trimming shortened V by 0 bases and J by 0 bases, and 18 bases separated the two germline ends. CDR1 and CDR2 from the germline V gene are LGHDT and YNNKEL (reference sequence). The CDR3 length is 19 residues. The CDR3 DNA reads as TGTGCCAGCAGCCAAGATCCGGTTTGGACTGTTAGCTCCTACAATGAGCAGTTCTTC. Amino acids: CASSQDPVWTVSSYNEQFF.

This chain links TRBV5-1 with TRBJ1-3; weak D call: TRBD1 (6 bases). Germline V lookup: CDR1 SGHRS, CDR2 YFSETQ. This CDR3 has 13 residues. With 6 bases removed from V and 1 base from J, the gap between germline ends came to 8 bases. The CDR3 loop is CASTTGSGNTIYF. Here the CDR3 DNA reads TGCGCCAGCACAACAGGGTCTGGAAACACCATATATTTT.

The chain uses TRBV15 and TRBJ2-5; no reliable D call. This CDR3 is 15 amino acids long. The germline gives CDR1 LNHNV, CDR2 YYDKDF (reference sequence). Trimming pared 0 bases from V and 2 bases from J, leaving 10 bases between. The CDR3 nucleotides read TGTGCCACCAGCAGAGATGGGCATAAGCAAGAGACCCAGTACTTC. Protein sequence: CATSRDGHKQETQYF.

The gene calls are TRBV11-2 and TRBJ2-7; tentative D call: TRBD2 (5 bases). The germline V gene encodes CDR1 SGHAT and CDR2 FQNNGV. V was trimmed by 3 bases and J by 6 bases, leaving 9 bases between them. The length of the CDR3 is 12 residues. The CDR3 sequence is CASSFLGSEQYV. In DNA form, the CDR3 reads TGTGCCAGCAGCTTTCTAGGGAGCGAGCAGTACGTC.

The V call is TRBV9, the J call TRBJ2-2, with D possibly being TRBD1 (6 bases). Per germline, CDR1 SGDLS and CDR2 YYNGEE. This CDR3 region has 16 residues. Trimming removed 4 bases at V and 3 bases at J, with 16 bases between. CDR3 nucleotide sequence: TGTGCCAGCAGCCCTTGGGCAGGGGAGTACACCGGGGAGCTGTTTTTT. Amino acid sequence: CASSPWAGEYTGELFF.

Only one count was recorded for this clone. This sequence joins TRBV3-1 (or the pseudogene TRBV3-2) and TRBJ2-5; a possible D gene is TRBD1 (6 bases). Germline V gives CDR1 LGHDT, CDR2 YNNKEL (reference sequence). The CDR3 contains 14 residues. V gave up 3 bases and J gave up 5 bases, with 13 bases separating them. The CDR3 nucleotides read TGTGCCAGCAGCCAGGGACATATAAAGGAGACCCAGTACTTC. Translating gives CASSQGHIKETQYF.

There are a few counts of this clone. The chain couples TRBV5-1 to TRBJ2-3, with D maybe TRBD2 (6 bases). Germline V gene sequence: CDR1 SGHRS, CDR2 YFSETQ. V was shortened by 4 bases and J by 2 bases, with 20 bases between the two germline ends. The CDR3 runs to 17 residues. The CDR3 coding sequence is TGCGCCAGCAGCCCCCTGACTAGTTCTGGACCCACAGATACGCAGTATTTT. Protein: CASSPLTSSGPTDTQYF.

The chain uses TRBV10-3 and TRBJ2-7; 10 bases align to TRBD1. The CDR3 extends over 13 amino acids. CDR1 and CDR2 from the germline V gene are ENHRY and SYGVKD. J was trimmed by 0 bases and V by 11 bases; bases with no gene match: 4. The CDR3 is CASRTGGSYEQYF. For the CDR3, the DNA is TGTGCCTCCCGGACAGGGGGCTCCTACGAGCAGTACTTC.